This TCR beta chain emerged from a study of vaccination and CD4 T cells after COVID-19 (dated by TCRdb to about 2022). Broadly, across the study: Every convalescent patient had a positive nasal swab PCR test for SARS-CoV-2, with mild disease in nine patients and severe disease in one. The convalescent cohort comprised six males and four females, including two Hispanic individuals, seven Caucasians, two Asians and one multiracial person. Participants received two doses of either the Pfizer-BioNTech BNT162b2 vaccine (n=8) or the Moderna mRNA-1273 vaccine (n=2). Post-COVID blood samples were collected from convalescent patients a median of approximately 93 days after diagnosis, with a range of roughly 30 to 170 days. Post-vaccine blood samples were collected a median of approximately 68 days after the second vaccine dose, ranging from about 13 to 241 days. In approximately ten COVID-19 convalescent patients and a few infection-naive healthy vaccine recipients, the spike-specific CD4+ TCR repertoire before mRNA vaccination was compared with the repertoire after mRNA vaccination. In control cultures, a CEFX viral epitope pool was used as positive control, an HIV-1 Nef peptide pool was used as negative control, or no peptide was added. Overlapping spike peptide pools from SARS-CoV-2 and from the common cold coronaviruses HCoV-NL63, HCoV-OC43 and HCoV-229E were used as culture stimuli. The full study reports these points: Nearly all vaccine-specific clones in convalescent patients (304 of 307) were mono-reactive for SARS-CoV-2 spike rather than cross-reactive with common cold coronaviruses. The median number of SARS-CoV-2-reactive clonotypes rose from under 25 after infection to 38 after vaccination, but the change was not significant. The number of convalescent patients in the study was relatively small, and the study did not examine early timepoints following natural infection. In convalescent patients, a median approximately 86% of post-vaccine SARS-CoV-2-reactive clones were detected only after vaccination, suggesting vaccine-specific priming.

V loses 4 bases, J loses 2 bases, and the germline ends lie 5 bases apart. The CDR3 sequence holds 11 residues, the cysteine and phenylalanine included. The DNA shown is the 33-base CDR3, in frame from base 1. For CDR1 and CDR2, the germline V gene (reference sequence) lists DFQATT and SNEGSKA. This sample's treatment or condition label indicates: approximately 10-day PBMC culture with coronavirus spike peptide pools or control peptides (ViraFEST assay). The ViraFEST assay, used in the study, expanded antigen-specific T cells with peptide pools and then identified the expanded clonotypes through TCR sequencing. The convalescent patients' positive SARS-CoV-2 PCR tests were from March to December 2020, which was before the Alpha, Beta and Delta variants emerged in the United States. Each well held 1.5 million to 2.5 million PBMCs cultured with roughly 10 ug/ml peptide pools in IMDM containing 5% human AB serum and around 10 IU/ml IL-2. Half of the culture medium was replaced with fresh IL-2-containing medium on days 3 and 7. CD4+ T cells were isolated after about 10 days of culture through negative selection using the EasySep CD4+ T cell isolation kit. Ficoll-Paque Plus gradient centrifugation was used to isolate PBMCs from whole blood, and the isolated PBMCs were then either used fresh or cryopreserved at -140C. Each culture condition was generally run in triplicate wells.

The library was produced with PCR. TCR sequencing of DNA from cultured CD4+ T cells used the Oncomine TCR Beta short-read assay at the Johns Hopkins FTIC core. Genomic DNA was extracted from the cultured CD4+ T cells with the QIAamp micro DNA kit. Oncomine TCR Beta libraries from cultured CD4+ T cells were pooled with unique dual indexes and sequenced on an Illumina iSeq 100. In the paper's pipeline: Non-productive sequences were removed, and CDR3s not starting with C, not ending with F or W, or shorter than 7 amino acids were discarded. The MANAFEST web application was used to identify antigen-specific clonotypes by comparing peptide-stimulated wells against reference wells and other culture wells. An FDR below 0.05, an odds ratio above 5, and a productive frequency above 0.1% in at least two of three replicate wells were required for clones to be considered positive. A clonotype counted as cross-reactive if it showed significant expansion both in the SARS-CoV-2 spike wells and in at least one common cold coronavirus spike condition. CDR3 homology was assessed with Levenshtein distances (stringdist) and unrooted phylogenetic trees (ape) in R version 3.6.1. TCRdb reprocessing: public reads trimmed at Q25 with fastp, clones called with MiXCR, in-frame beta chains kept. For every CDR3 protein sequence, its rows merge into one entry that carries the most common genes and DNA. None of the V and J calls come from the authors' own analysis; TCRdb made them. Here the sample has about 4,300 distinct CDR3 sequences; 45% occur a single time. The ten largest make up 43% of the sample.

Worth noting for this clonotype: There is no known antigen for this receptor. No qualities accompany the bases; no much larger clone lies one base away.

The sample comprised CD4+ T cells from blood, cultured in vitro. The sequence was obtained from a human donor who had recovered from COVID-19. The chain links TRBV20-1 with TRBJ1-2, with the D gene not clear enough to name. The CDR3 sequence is CSANGNYGYTF. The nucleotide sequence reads TGCAGTGCTAACGGGAACTATGGCTACACCTTC.